This is a list of T cell receptor beta chains from one sample in a study of blood T cell repertoires in COVID-19. Clones were read by immunoSEQ multiplex PCR, and TCRdb kept only the in-frame ones, dropping some. Counted here are around 330,000 clones, 75% to 90% occurring once; the ten biggest clones make up about 2%. Source material: PBMCs or T cells enriched from blood (not recorded which). All receptors come from a woman aged 25 to 39 who had been exposed to COVID-19. The CDR3 runs from the conserved cysteine through the conserved F or W. A D gene is named only where the DNA matches it firmly. Size is stated for part of the rows, as once, few or many counts, or as a class when the clone is expanded.

V gene	J gene	D gene	clone size	CDR3 protein	CDR3 DNA
TRBV4-1	TRBJ1-1	TRBD1	-	CASSHPGQGNTEAFF	TGCGCCAGCAGCCACCCAGGACAGGGGAACACTGAAGCTTTCTTT
TRBV5-4	TRBJ1-2	TRBD1	-	CASRERDRDGYGYTF	TGTGCCAGCAGGGAGCGGGACAGGGACGGCTATGGCTACACCTTC
TRBV6-1	TRBJ2-7	TRBD2	-	CASSERLAGGSSYEQYF	TGTGCCAGCAGTGAACGACTAGCGGGAGGGAGCTCCTACGAGCAGTACTTC
TRBV27	TRBJ2-6	TRBD1	-	CASRDRGQYVLTF	TGTGCCAGCAGGGACAGGGGGCAGTACGTCCTGACTTTC
TRBV2	TRBJ2-7	TRBD1	-	CATNRDRDYEQYF	TGTGCCACTAACCGGGACAGGGACTACGAGCAGTACTTC
TRBV5-4	TRBJ1-2	-	-	CASSFSGSEVNYGYTF	TGTGCCAGCAGCTTTTCCGGGAGCGAAGTGAACTATGGCTACACCTTC
TRBV19	TRBJ1-5	-	-	CASTVTRASNQPQHF	TGTGCCAGTACCGTTACCAGGGCTAGCAATCAGCCCCAGCATTTT
TRBV24-1	TRBJ2-7	-	-	CATSDRTRAREQYF	TGTGCCACCAGTGACAGGACGCGGGCGCGCGAGCAGTACTTC
TRBV10-2	TRBJ1-1	TRBD1	-	CASSDLGQGIAFF	TGCGCCAGCAGTGATTTGGGACAGGGGATCGCTTTCTTT
TRBV5-1	TRBJ2-4	TRBD2	-	CASSETTSPAQYF	TGCGCCAGCAGCGAGACGACTAGCCCCGCTCAGTACTTC
TRBV7-2	TRBJ1-1	-	-	CASSLTGRTEAFF	TGTGCCAGCAGCTTAACCGGGAGGACTGAAGCTTTCTTT
TRBV11-2	TRBJ2-1	TRBD2	-	CASSRTSPNEQFF	TGTGCCAGCAGCCGGACTAGCCCTAATGAGCAGTTCTTC
TRBV5-4	TRBJ2-5	TRBD2	-	CASGLAGQETQYF	TGTGCCAGCGGCCTAGCGGGCCAAGAGACCCAGTACTTC
TRBV3-1/TRBV3-2	TRBJ1-1	-	few	CASSQSTEAFF	TGTGCCAGCAGCCAGAGCACTGAAGCTTTCTTT
TRBV2	TRBJ1-2	-	-	CASSGDRRGANYGYTF	TGTGCCAGCAGTGGAGACAGGCGGGGGGCGAACTATGGCTACACCTTC
TRBV25-1	TRBJ2-3	TRBD2	-	CASSGTSGSGTDTQYF	TGTGCCAGCAGTGGAACTAGCGGGAGTGGCACAGATACGCAGTATTTT
TRBV5-6	TRBJ1-2	TRBD1	few	CASSPAVEPTGANYGYTF	TGTGCCAGCAGCCCGGCTGTTGAGCCGACAGGGGCCAACTATGGCTACACCTTC
TRBV18	TRBJ2-5	TRBD1	-	CASSGQGQETQYF	TGTGCCAGCTCAGGACAGGGGCAAGAGACCCAGTACTTC
TRBV2	TRBJ2-1	-	-	CASSKRLLNEQFF	TGTGCCAGCAGTAAAAGACTACTCAATGAGCAGTTCTTC
TRBV6-5	TRBJ2-3	TRBD2	-	CASKKASGQDDTQYF	TGTGCCAGCAAAAAAGCTAGCGGTCAGGATGATACGCAGTATTTT
TRBV16	TRBJ1-5	TRBD1	-	CASSQGGQGIEPQHF	TGTGCCAGCAGCCAAGGGGGACAGGGGATTGAGCCCCAGCATTTT
TRBV5-6	TRBJ2-1	-	-	CASSLMEGFTYNEQFF	TGTGCCAGCAGCTTGATGGAGGGTTTCACCTACAATGAGCAGTTCTTC
TRBV19	TRBJ1-1	TRBD1	-	CASSVQGNGAEAFF	TGTGCCAGTAGCGTACAGGGGAATGGTGCTGAAGCTTTCTTT
TRBV19	TRBJ2-5	TRBD2	-	CASSITLAGGETQYF	TGTGCCAGTAGTATAACCTTAGCGGGGGGAGAGACCCAGTACTTC
TRBV5-1	TRBJ2-5	TRBD2	-	CASSLEGGDVEETQYF	TGCGCCAGCAGCTTGGAGGGAGGGGACGTCGAAGAGACCCAGTACTTC
TRBV28	TRBJ1-2	TRBD1	-	CASSPETGRGRYGYTF	TGTGCCAGCAGTCCGGAGACAGGGCGCGGTCGGTATGGCTACACCTTC
TRBV27	TRBJ2-7	TRBD1	once	CASRRTGGDDEQYF	TGTGCCAGCAGGCGGACAGGGGGCGATGACGAGCAGTACTTC
TRBV6-5	TRBJ1-2	-	-	CASSYGATSYYYTF	TGTGCCAGCAGTTACGGGGCCACTAGCTACTACTACACCTTC
TRBV24-1	TRBJ1-2	-	many	CATSDPPDRLDGYTF	TGTGCCACCAGTGACCCCCCCGACAGGCTAGATGGCTACACCTTC
TRBV7-9	TRBJ2-1	-	once	CASSLGQGLGEQFF	TGTGCCAGCAGCTTAGGGCAGGGGCTAGGGGAGCAGTTCTTC
TRBV28	TRBJ1-4	TRBD1	-	CASSRPGTGEEKLFF	TGTGCCAGCAGCCGACCCGGGACAGGGGAAGAAAAACTGTTTTTT
TRBV2	TRBJ2-2	TRBD2	-	CASRSLAGGTGELFF	TGTGCCAGCAGGAGTCTAGCGGGAGGGACCGGGGAGCTGTTTTTT
TRBV19	TRBJ1-1	-	-	CASSSGTNTEAFF	TGTGCCAGTAGTTCGGGAACGAACACTGAAGCTTTCTTT
TRBV7-9	TRBJ1-1	-	-	CASSLGRKVGTEAFF	TGTGCCAGCAGCTTAGGCAGGAAGGTAGGCACTGAAGCTTTCTTT
TRBV14	TRBJ1-2	-	-	CASSQTGTRNYGYTF	TGTGCCAGCAGCCAAACCGGGACACGAAACTATGGCTACACCTTC
TRBV28	TRBJ1-3	-	-	CATRAGVGNTIYF	TGTGCCACCAGAGCAGGGGTGGGAAACACCATATATTTT
TRBV10-3	TRBJ1-6	TRBD1	-	CAISEDGTVARPLHF	TGTGCCATCAGTGAGGACGGGACAGTAGCTCGACCCCTCCACTTT
TRBV4-1	TRBJ2-3	-	-	CASSQDRGAVTDTQYF	TGCGCCAGCAGCCAAGATCGCGGGGCCGTTACAGATACGCAGTATTTT
TRBV28	TRBJ1-6	TRBD1	few	CASSSDDAGTGVVGSYNSPLHF	TGTGCCAGCAGTTCTGATGATGCCGGGACAGGGGTCGTGGGGTCCTATAATTCACCCCTCCACTTT
TRBV5-1	TRBJ2-3	-	-	CASSKRQQSTDTQYF	TGCGCCAGCAGCAAAAGACAGCAGAGCACAGATACGCAGTATTTT
TRBV14	TRBJ1-1	TRBD1	-	CASSHRLTGEDTEAFF	TGTGCCAGCAGCCACCGATTGACAGGGGAGGACACTGAAGCTTTCTTT
TRBV5-4	TRBJ2-7	TRBD2	-	CASSSLGAGGPYEQYF	TGTGCCAGCAGCTCCCTCGGGGCGGGAGGACCCTACGAGCAGTACTTC
TRBV2	TRBJ2-1	TRBD2	once	CASRTLRAGGYNEQFF	TGTGCCAGCAGGACCCTCCGGGCGGGGGGCTACAATGAGCAGTTCTTC
TRBV5-4	TRBJ2-2	-	-	CASSLADNGELFF	TGTGCCAGCAGCTTGGCCGACAACGGGGAGCTGTTTTTT
TRBV2	TRBJ1-2	-	-	CASSEGALAGRTHGYTF	TGTGCCAGCAGTGAAGGTGCATTGGCAGGGAGGACGCATGGCTACACCTTC
TRBV28	TRBJ2-1	TRBD2	-	CASIRGGTSGLYNEQFF	TGTGCCAGCATTAGGGGTGGAACTAGCGGACTCTACAATGAGCAGTTCTTC
TRBV7-9	TRBJ2-7	-	few	CASSLARTYEQYF	TGTGCCAGCAGCTTAGCCAGGACCTACGAGCAGTACTTC
TRBV27	TRBJ2-3	-	-	CASSRALVGGLSTDTQYF	TGTGCCAGCAGCCGAGCCCTCGTCGGCGGGCTTAGCACAGATACGCAGTATTTT
TRBV30	TRBJ2-4	-	-	CASKREAKNIQYF	TGTGCCTCCAAGAGGGAAGCCAAAAACATTCAGTACTTC
TRBV7-2	TRBJ1-6	TRBD1	-	CASSFFGQGASPLHF	TGTGCCAGCAGCTTTTTCGGACAGGGGGCCTCACCCCTCCACTTT
TRBV30	TRBJ2-1	-	-	CAWSDPGAIPYNEQFF	TGTGCCTGGAGTGACCCAGGGGCGATACCCTACAATGAGCAGTTCTTC
TRBV4-3	TRBJ2-7	TRBD1	once	CASSQEPQGISYEQYF	TGCGCCAGCAGCCAAGAACCACAGGGGATATCCTACGAGCAGTACTTC
TRBV9	TRBJ2-5	TRBD2	-	CASNEAGGRETQYF	TGTGCCAGCAACGAAGCGGGGGGCCGGGAGACCCAGTACTTC